This T cell receptor beta chain was captured in a study of beta chain features in type 1 diabetes. V shed 4 bases and J 2 bases; nucleotides not matched to a gene: 6. The CDR3 is made up of 15 amino acids. CDR1 is SGDLS, CDR2 YYNGEE, per germline. The sequenced template was cDNA made from the entire isolated RNA. Naive, central memory and regulatory T cell samples came to a mean of roughly 4 million reads. TCRdb's table, derived via immunoSEQ multiplex PCR, lists solely in-frame clones and lacks some. The sample records fewer than 350,000 clones, about 15% being singletons. Turning to this clone: The antigen remains undetermined.

Findings and caveats of the study: All four CD4+ subsets of Type 1 diabetes patients contained TCRB CDR3s that were moderately but significantly shorter. Across patients, naive, central memory and Treg TCRB repertoires exhibited apparently greater similarity than was observed across healthy donors.

This sequence originates from a man aged 18 to 30 with type 1 diabetes. Specimen: naive CD4+ T cells from blood. This sequence joins TRBV9 and TRBJ2-1, with TRBD2 matching 7 bases. The CDR3 coding sequence is TGTGCCAGCAGCCAAACTAGCGCCACCTACAATGAGCAGTTCTTC. Its translation is CASSQTSATYNEQFF.